This passage covers 30 T cell receptor beta chains from one sample sequenced in a study of cytomegalovirus exposure and HLA in healthy donors. Vbeta (60) and Jbeta (13) primers were used in the PCR. Repertoires were generated with immunoSEQ multiplex PCR, while TCRdb's copy carries only in-frame clones and drops some. The repertoire consists of about 160,000 clones, with about four fifths occurring once and the leading ten covering about 1.6%. The specimen was PBMCs. Receptors originate from a girl aged 5-17 years in good health and CMV-seropositive.

The gene calls are TRBV7-6 and TRBJ2-5, with 7 positions matching TRBD2. Germline V gene data show CDR1 as SGHVS and CDR2 as FNYEAQ. The J segment lost 5 bases and the V segment lost 5 bases, leaving 2 bases of the junction unmatched. The CDR3 runs to 12 residues. DNA of the CDR3: TGTGCCAGCAGCGCGACTAGCGAGACCCAGTACTTC. Its protein is CASSATSETQYF.

Written as DNA, the CDR3 is TGTGCCAGCAGCTTCCCGTTGGATACGCAGTATTTT. Protein sequence: CASSFPLDTQYF. The gene calls are TRBV11-3 and TRBJ2-3; no definite D call. The germline gives CDR1 SGHNT, CDR2 YENEEA. This CDR3 has 12 residues. Deletions cut 3 bases from V and 6 bases from J, with 7 bases between.

The chain uses TRBV11-3 and TRBJ2-1; D may be TRBD1 (5 bases). This CDR3 comprises 14 residues. Germline V lookup: CDR1 SGHNT, CDR2 YENEEA. Trimming left V 1 base short and J 3 bases short, with 7 bases between. The CDR3 region has the DNA TGTGCCAGCAGCTTAGGGCAGGGCTACAATGAGCAGTTCTTC. Translated, it gives CASSLGQGYNEQFF. The variable domain in full, with the rest retrieved from reference TRBV11-3 and TRBJ2-1, is EAGVVQSPRYKIIEKKQPVAFWCNPISGHNTLYWYLQNLGQGPELLIRYENEEAVDDSQLPKDRFSAERLKGVDSTLKIQPAELGDSAVYLCASSLGQGYNEQFFGPGTRLTVL.

This sequence joins TRBV23-1 and TRBJ1-6, with a weak D call TRBD1 (5 bases). TRBV23-1 is an open reading frame, and its role is uncertain. Deletions cut 0 bases from V and 3 bases from J, with 12 bases between. This CDR3 region has 17 residues. The CDR3 loop reads CASSQSVDRDYNSPLHF. Written as DNA, the CDR3 is TGCGCCAGCAGTCAATCTGTAGACAGAGACTATAATTCACCCCTCCACTTT.

The V gene is TRBV4-1, the J gene TRBJ1-5, with D possibly TRBD1 on 5 matching bases. Deletions cut 9 bases from V and 0 bases from J, with 9 bases between. Germline-derived CDR1 and CDR2 are MGHRA and YSYEKL. The CDR3 covers 13 residues. CDR3 in DNA: TGCGCCAGTTCCAGGGATAGCAATCAGCCCCAGCATTTT. Translation gives CASSRDSNQPQHF.

The chain is built from TRBV5-4 and TRBJ1-4, with D unresolved. Germline V gene lookup returns CDR1 SGHNT and CDR2 YYREEE (reference sequence). CDR3 size: 13 residues. V was shortened by 4 bases and J by 5 bases, with 9 bases between the two germline ends. CDR3 region: CASSRDGNEKLFF. DNA of the CDR3: TGTGCCAGCAGCCGAGACGGGAATGAAAAACTGTTTTTT. Filled out from reference TRBV5-4 and TRBJ1-4, the complete variable domain reads ETGVTQSPTHLIKTRGQQVTLRCSSQSGHNTVSWYQQALGQGPQFIFQYYREEENGRGNFPPRFSGLQFPNYSSELNVNALELDDSALYLCASSRDGNEKLFFGSGTQLSVL.

The chain uses TRBV5-1 and TRBJ2-7; D ambiguous. Trimming cost V 4 bases and J 4 bases, with 12 bases left between them. The CDR3 runs to 13 residues. The germline V gene encodes CDR1 SGHRS and CDR2 YFSETQ. The CDR3 sequence is CASSPSPEYEQYF. CDR3 nucleotide sequence: TGCGCCAGCAGCCCATCGCCAGAATACGAGCAGTACTTC.

The gene calls are TRBV5-1 and TRBJ2-5; TRBD1 agrees at 9 bases. The CDR3 has 15 residues. The germline CDR1 and CDR2 sequences are SGHRS and YFSETQ. Trimming removed 0 bases from V and 5 bases from J; junction bases left unmatched: 5. CDR3 nucleotide sequence: TGCGCCAGCAGCTTGGGGGACAGGGTTTGGGAGACCCAGTACTTC. Amino acids: CASSLGDRVWETQYF. Supplemented by reference TRBV5-1 and TRBJ2-5, the full variable domain reads KAGVTQTPRYLIKTRGQQVTLSCSPISGHRSVSWYQQTPGQGLQFLFEYFSETQRNKGNFPGRFSGRQFSNSRSEMNVSTLELGDSALYLCASSLGDRVWETQYFGPGTRLLVL.

The V and J genes are TRBV30 and TRBJ2-7; TRBD2 matches 8 bases. The CDR3 spans 13 residues. J gave up 5 bases and V 1 base, and 4 bases lay outside the gene matches. Germline CDR1 and CDR2: GTSNPN and SVGIG (reference sequence). The DNA for the CDR3 is TGTGCCTGGAGTGGGGATAGCGGGGACGAGCAGTACTTC. It codes for CAWSGDSGDEQYF.

CDR3 amino acids: CASSLDRGGSTDTQYF. The CDR3 nucleotides read TGTGCCAGCAGCTTGGACCGGGGGGGATCGACAGATACGCAGTATTTT. V and J are TRBV5-6 and TRBJ2-3; 8 nucleotides agree with TRBD2. Per germline, CDR1 SGHDT and CDR2 YYEEEE. CDR3 length: 16 amino acids. V trimming: 0 bases; J trimming: 3 bases; junction bases outside the gene matches: 6.

The chain is built from TRBV28 and TRBJ1-1, with 10 bases matching TRBD1. The CDR3 is 13 amino acids. From germline, CDR1 is MDHEN and CDR2 SYDVKM. After removal of 5 bases from V and 9 bases from J, the junction contained 6 bases not matched to a gene. This chain's CDR3 is CASSPYDRGQAFF. The CDR3 DNA follows: TGTGCCAGCAGTCCCTACGACAGGGGGCAAGCTTTCTTT.

The rearrangement links TRBV7-7 to TRBJ2-2, with a tentative D call TRBD2 (5 bases). V lost 11 bases and J 5 bases, leaving 9 bases between the germline ends. This CDR3 contains 11 residues. Germline V gene data show CDR1 as SSHAT and CDR2 as FNYEAQ (reference sequence). This chain's CDR3 is CARSGTGELFF. DNA for the CDR3: TGTGCCCGGTCGGGGACCGGGGAGCTGTTTTTT.

The chain employs TRBV2 and TRBJ1-5; TRBD1 might be the D (5 bases). The CDR3 covers 15 residues. Trimming removed 6 bases at V and 4 bases at J, with 16 bases between. The germline CDR1 and CDR2 sequences are SNHLY and FYNNEI. CDR3 in DNA: TGTGCCAGCAGCCCAGGGACGGGAGGGAATCAGCCCCAGCATTTT. The encoded protein is CASSPGTGGNQPQHF.

The chain recombines TRBV7-3 with TRBJ2-7, with 9 nucleotides matching TRBD1. The CDR3 loop spans 14 amino acids. The germline V gene has CDR1 SGHTA and CDR2 FQGTGA. Trimming removed 4 bases from V and 3 bases from J; junction bases left unmatched: 4. CDR3 amino acids: CASSSPGQGYEQYF. The CDR3 nucleotides read TGTGCCAGCAGCTCGCCGGGACAGGGCTACGAGCAGTACTTC.

The chain couples TRBV28 to TRBJ2-3; D possibly corresponds to TRBD1 (8 bases). The CDR3 runs 13 residues. The germline gives CDR1 MDHEN, CDR2 SYDVKM. V dropped 11 bases and J dropped 5 bases, with 17 bases sitting between them. The CDR3 reads CAGGGRGRDTQYF. The CDR3 region has the DNA TGTGCCGGGGGGGGCAGGGGGCGAGATACGCAGTATTTT.

This chain links TRBV28 with TRBJ1-2; 10 positions match TRBD1. CDR3 length: 13 residues. V shed 4 bases and J 12 bases; nucleotides not matched to a gene: 8. The germline V gene has CDR1 MDHEN and CDR2 SYDVKM. CDR3 bases: TGTGCCAGCAGTTCGGGACAGGGGACTAGGAACACCTTC. Its protein is CASSSGQGTRNTF.

This chain connects TRBV5-4 to TRBJ2-1; D remains ambiguous. V shed 0 bases and J shed 7 bases, with 14 bases lying between them. The germline V gene encodes CDR1 SGHNT and CDR2 YYREEE (reference sequence). The CDR3 is made up of 15 amino acids. The CDR3: CASSLARSKRNEQFF. The CDR3 nucleotides read TGTGCCAGCAGCTTGGCCCGCAGCAAGAGGAATGAGCAGTTCTTC.

The chain carries TRBV30 and TRBJ1-3; D uncertain. V lost 1 base and J lost 0, with 7 bases in between. CDR3 size: 14 residues. CDR1 is GTSNPN and CDR2 is SVGIG in the germline V gene (reference sequence). CDR3 DNA sequence: TGTGCCTGGAGTGCCGTCCTCTCTGGAAACACCATATATTTT. This encodes CAWSAVLSGNTIYF.

The V and J genes are TRBV19 and TRBJ2-3; tentatively, D is TRBD1 (6 bases). CDR3 size: 15 residues. Trimming removed 6 bases at V and 2 bases at J, with 15 bases between. Germline V gene data show CDR1 as LNHDA and CDR2 as SQIVND (reference sequence). DNA for the CDR3: TGTGCCAGTAGCACAGGGTTGTGGGTCACAGATACGCAGTATTTT. The encoded protein is CASSTGLWVTDTQYF.

The J gene is TRBJ2-5, the V gene TRBV5-1; TRBD2 matches 8 bases. J gave up 1 base and V 4 bases, and 18 bases lay outside the gene matches. The CDR3 spans 19 residues. CDR1 and CDR2 from the germline V gene are SGHRS and YFSETQ. The CDR3 DNA sequence: TGCGCCAGCAGCGCCACCGGGACTAGAGTCAGGGATAGCCAAGAGACCCAGTACTTC. Protein: CASSATGTRVRDSQETQYF.

The chain links TRBV2 to TRBJ2-3; 10 bases match TRBD2. Unmatched junction bases numbered 6, after V lost 7 bases and J lost 5 bases. Germline V gives CDR1 SNHLY, CDR2 FYNNEI. This CDR3 region has 14 residues. CDR3 protein: CASNPSGSGDTQYF. CDR3 sequence (DNA): TGTGCCAGCAATCCTAGCGGGAGTGGAGATACGCAGTATTTT. Full variable domain (outside the CDR3, taken from reference TRBV2 and TRBJ2-3): EPEVTQTPSHQVTQMGQEVILRCVPISNHLYFYWYRQILGQKVEFLVSFYNNEISEKSEIFDDQFSVERPDGSNFTLKIRSTKLEDSAMYFCASNPSGSGDTQYFGPGTRLTVL.

The chain employs TRBV11-2 and TRBJ2-1, with TRBD2 matching 7 bases. Germline CDR1 is SGHAT and CDR2 is FQNNGV. Trimming cost V 1 base and J 8 bases; bases outside gene matches: 8. The CDR3 is 15 residues long. The CDR3, as DNA: TGTGCCAGCAGCTTAGTGAGCGGGGTTTTCGATGAGCAGTTCTTC. Its translation is CASSLVSGVFDEQFF.

J is TRBJ1-2 and V is TRBV4-1; D call uncertain. The germline V gene has CDR1 MGHRA and CDR2 YSYEKL. This CDR3 region has 13 residues. V was pared by 2 bases and J by 4 bases, with 8 bases between. Here the CDR3 reads CASSQPWSYGYTF. The CDR3 DNA reads as TGCGCCAGCAGCCAACCATGGAGCTATGGCTACACCTTC.

The chain couples TRBV5-4 to TRBJ2-7; 13 bases match TRBD2. The CDR3 extends over 18 amino acids. J was trimmed by 0 bases and V by 0 bases; bases with no gene match: 6. Germline V gene lookup returns CDR1 SGHNT and CDR2 YYREEE (reference sequence). CDR3 sequence reads: CASSLDGTSGASSYEQYF. CDR3 nucleotides: TGTGCCAGCAGCTTGGATGGGACTAGCGGGGCCAGCTCCTACGAGCAGTACTTC.

This clone was observed once. The rearrangement links TRBV7-2 to TRBJ1-2; D not resolved. With 3 bases removed from V and 4 bases from J, the gap between germline ends came to 12 bases. CDR1 and CDR2 from the germline V gene are SGHTA and FQGNSA. CDR3 length: 14 amino acids. The CDR3 coding sequence is TGTGCCAGCAGCTTTGCGGGAAGGGCCTATGGCTACACCTTC. It translates to CASSFAGRAYGYTF.

DNA of the CDR3: TGTGCCAGCAGCCTCGGGGGGGGACTCAATTCACCCCTCCACTTT. It specifies CASSLGGGLNSPLHF. The chain recombines TRBV27 with TRBJ1-6, with a weak D call TRBD1 (5 bases). Per germline, CDR1 MNHEY and CDR2 SMNVEV (reference sequence). The CDR3 spans 15 residues. V was cut by 6 bases and J by 7 bases, with 16 bases left in between.

CDR3 residues: CSVAGQGKSSYEQYF. In DNA form, the CDR3 reads TGCAGCGTTGCTGGACAGGGGAAGAGCTCCTACGAGCAGTACTTC. The chain carries TRBV29-1 and TRBJ2-7; 9 bases align to TRBD1. J gave up 0 bases and V 4 bases, and 7 bases lay outside the gene matches. From germline, CDR1 is SQVTM and CDR2 ANQGSEA. CDR3 length: 15 residues.

The J gene is TRBJ2-3, the V gene TRBV28; the match to TRBD2 covers 8 bases. Germline lookup yields CDR1 MDHEN and CDR2 SYDVKM. The J segment lost 15 bases and the V segment lost 6 bases, leaving 23 bases of the junction unmatched. The CDR3 extends over 16 amino acids. The CDR3 bases are TGTGCCAGCAGCTGGGGGGCGACTATCGGGAGGGCCGCGGAATATTTT. Protein product: CASSWGATIGRAAEYF.

This chain joins TRBV7-9 and TRBJ2-3; the D is unclear. Germline V gene data show CDR1 as SEHNR and CDR2 as FQNEAQ (reference sequence). Trimming left V 5 bases short and J 6 bases short, with 15 bases between. CDR3 length: 14 amino acids. In nucleotides, the CDR3 is TGTGCCAGCAGCGTCATTGAGATCGCGGATACGCAGTATTTT. Residues: CASSVIEIADTQYF.

The CDR3 DNA sequence: TGTGCCAGCAGTTCCCGGGGACAGGGAAGGAAGGGCTACACCTTC. It encodes CASSSRGQGRKGYTF. The chain links TRBV28 to TRBJ1-2, with 9 bases identical to TRBD1. The germline V gene encodes CDR1 MDHEN and CDR2 SYDVKM. This CDR3 has 15 amino acids. With 4 bases clipped from V and 8 bases from J, the junction kept 11 bases outside the gene matches.